The 25 T cell receptor beta chains listed next were all sequenced from one sample in a study of T cell changes during pregnancy in multiple sclerosis (dated 2019 in TCRdb). Libraries were made using the immunoSEQ multiplex PCR assay. TCRdb mirrors the immuneACCESS table, restricted to in-frame sequences. Some clones are absent from its copies; in checked studies, under half trace to an unresolved V gene, and the reason for the others is unknown. The table for this sample lists tens of thousands of clones; 91% of them were counted only once. 5.5% to 7% of the sample comes from the top ten. Sample: CD8+ T cells from peripheral blood mononuclear cells, taken in the second trimester of pregnancy. The source is a female donor with multiple sclerosis, enrolled in a pregnancy study.

CDR3 coding DNA: TGCGCCAGCAGCCAAGGTAGCGTATCGAGGCAGTTCTTC. Encoded protein: CASSQGSVSRQFF. This sequence joins TRBV4-1 and TRBJ2-1; D may be TRBD2 (5 bases). Germline V gives CDR1 MGHRA, CDR2 YSYEKL. The V end was cut by 1 base, the J end by 12 bases, with 13 bases between. This CDR3 is built from 13 residues.

V usage is TRBV19 and J usage is TRBJ2-1, with 11 positions matching TRBD2. CDR3 length equals 15 residues. Germline values: CDR1 LNHDA, CDR2 SQIVND (reference sequence). Trimming took 8 bases from V and 1 from J; bases not matched to a gene: 4. The CDR3 is CASSGTSGSYNEQFF. DNA for the CDR3: TGTGCCAGTTCCGGGACTAGCGGATCCTACAATGAGCAGTTCTTC.

This chain connects TRBV19 to TRBJ2-2; D remains unclear. Trimming cost V 3 bases and J 1 base, with 3 bases left between them. This CDR3 is 13 amino acids long. Germline CDR1 reads LNHDA; CDR2 reads SQIVND (reference sequence). CDR3 nucleotides: TGTGCCAGTAGTATTCTGAACACCGGGGAGCTGTTTTTT. Protein product: CASSILNTGELFF.

The J gene is TRBJ2-2, the V gene TRBV6-4; D possibly corresponds to TRBD2 (7 bases). Looked up from germline, CDR1 is MRHNA and CDR2 is SNTAGT. This CDR3 has 14 amino acids. The ends were cut back, 4 bases at V and 4 bases at J, with 10 bases in the middle. In DNA form, the CDR3 reads TGTGCCAGCAGTGCGGGGGGCCCCACCGGGGAGCTGTTTTTT. Translation: CASSAGGPTGELFF.

This chain links TRBV6-5 with TRBJ1-5, with 11 bases fitting TRBD1. This CDR3 has 15 amino acids. Germline CDR1 and CDR2: MNHEY and SVGAGI. V dropped 6 bases and J dropped 5; count of bases not matched to a gene: 6. CDR3 coding DNA: TGTGCCAGCAGCCTGGACAGGGGGCAGGATCAGCCCCAGCATTTT. Protein sequence: CASSLDRGQDQPQHF.

This clone was observed a few times. This sequence joins TRBV6-5 and TRBJ2-5, with D possibly being TRBD2 (5 bases). The V end was cut by 5 bases, the J end by 7 bases, with 8 bases between. The CDR3 contains 11 residues. Germline V gene sequence: CDR1 MNHEY, CDR2 SVGAGI. CDR3 DNA: TGTGCCAGCAGTACCGAGGGGACCCAGTACTTC. This gives the protein CASSTEGTQYF.

The J gene is TRBJ1-1, the V gene TRBV2; D is undetermined. V was trimmed by 2 bases and J by 0 bases, leaving 10 bases between them. Germline V gene sequence: CDR1 SNHLY, CDR2 FYNNEI. The CDR3 runs to 15 residues. The chain's CDR3 is CASSEREGMNTEAFF. The CDR3 bases are TGTGCCAGCAGTGAAAGAGAGGGTATGAACACTGAAGCTTTCTTT.

This clone is termed medium-sized. The chain uses TRBV29-1 and TRBJ2-1; D remains ambiguous. V shed 2 bases and J shed 5 bases, with 7 bases lying between them. The CDR3 loop spans 12 amino acids. Germline V gene sequence: CDR1 SQVTM, CDR2 ANQGSEA. The CDR3 loop is CSVEQADNEQFF. CDR3 nucleotides: TGCAGCGTTGAACAGGCAGACAATGAGCAGTTCTTC.

The chain links TRBV7-9 to TRBJ2-3; 7 bases are shared with TRBD2. The CDR3 sequence is 16 residues long. The ends lost 1 base at V and 3 bases at J; junction bases unmatched: 7. The germline CDR1 and CDR2 sequences are SEHNR and FQNEAQ (reference sequence). The CDR3 region has the DNA TGTGCCAGCAGCTTAGAGGCGGGAGTGTTGACAGATACGCAGTATTTT. It translates to CASSLEAGVLTDTQYF.

The chain joins TRBV9 to TRBJ1-2; D is perhaps TRBD1 (5 bases). CDR3 length: 12 amino acids. Germline CDR1 and CDR2: SGDLS and YYNGEE. Trimming removed 0 bases from V and 7 bases from J, with 7 bases in between. The CDR3 sequence: CASSVGGGGYTF. CDR3 coding DNA: TGTGCCAGCAGCGTAGGGGGGGGTGGCTACACCTTC.

The chain recombines TRBV7-3 with TRBJ2-2; unclear D gene. Trimming left V 2 bases short and J 1 base short, with 17 bases between. Germline V gene data show CDR1 as SGHTA and CDR2 as FQGTGA. CDR3 length: 18 amino acids. The DNA for the CDR3 is TGTGCCAGCAGCTTACTGGGCTACCCATCAAAGAACACCGGGGAGCTGTTTTTT. Translated, it gives CASSLLGYPSKNTGELFF.

The chain combines TRBV29-1 with TRBJ2-7; 8 nucleotides line up with TRBD2. Trimming took 0 bases from V and 2 from J; bases not matched to a gene: 6. The CDR3 spans 15 residues. CDR1 SQVTM and CDR2 ANQGSEA come from the germline V gene. The CDR3 DNA reads as TGCAGCGTTGAAGAAGGGCTAGCGGGTACCTACGAGCAGTACTTC. This sequence encodes CSVEEGLAGTYEQYF.

CDR3 coding DNA: TGTGCCAGCAGCCAAGATCGTAGAGGGATTCATGGCTACACCTTC. It specifies CASSQDRRGIHGYTF. The chain is built from TRBV14 and TRBJ1-2; D unclear. Trimming stripped 0 bases from V and 6 bases from J, with 14 bases between. Germline-derived CDR1 and CDR2 are SGHDN and FVKESK. The CDR3 runs to 15 residues.

The rearrangement joins TRBV15 to TRBJ2-3, with TRBD1 matching 8 bases. The V segment lost 3 bases and the J segment 3 bases; nucleotides outside the gene matches: 11. The CDR3 totals 17 residues. Germline-derived CDR1 and CDR2 are LNHNV and YYDKDF (reference sequence). This CDR3 is CATSSDYTGGKTDTQYF. Here the CDR3 DNA reads TGTGCCACCAGCAGCGACTATACAGGGGGAAAAACAGATACGCAGTATTTT.

This clone has only one observation. The genes are TRBV30 and TRBJ1-1; 8 nucleotides line up with TRBD1. The CDR3 totals 14 residues. V dropped 2 bases and J dropped 0; count of bases not matched to a gene: 2. Germline CDR1 GTSNPN, CDR2 SVGIG (reference sequence). The CDR3 DNA follows: TGTGCCTGGAGTAGACAGGGGTTGAACACTGAAGCTTTCTTT. Its translation is CAWSRQGLNTEAFF. Full variable domain (outside the CDR3, taken from reference TRBV30 and TRBJ1-1): SQTIHQWPATLVQPVGSPLSLECTVEGTSNPNLYWYRQAAGRGLQLLFYSVGIGQISSEVPQNLSASRPQDRQFILSSKKLLLSDSGFYLCAWSRQGLNTEAFFGQGTRLTVV.

This clone was seen a single time. The rearrangement joins TRBV6-1 to TRBJ2-7; 12 bases fit TRBD1. CDR1 and CDR2 (germline): MNHNS, SASEGT. V was pared by 0 bases and J by 8 bases, with 2 bases of the junction left unmatched. The CDR3 covers 14 residues. Written as DNA, the CDR3 is TGTGCCAGCAGTGAAGCGGGACAGGGGGCAAAGCAGTACTTC. Translating it yields CASSEAGQGAKQYF.

This clone was counted a single time. The rearrangement uses TRBV13 and TRBJ1-4, with D possibly TRBD1 on 6 matching bases. This CDR3 has 13 amino acids. Germline-derived CDR1 and CDR2 are PRHDT and FYEKMQ (reference sequence). Trimming shortened V by 4 bases and J by 6 bases, and 9 bases separated the two germline ends. The CDR3 coding sequence is TGTGCCAGCAGCTCTGCAGGGGATGAAAAACTGTTTTTT. Translated, it gives CASSSAGDEKLFF.

Comment on this clone: Other nucleotide sequences from this sample produce the same CDR3. V and J are TRBV27 and TRBJ2-7; D is uncertain. The germline V and J ends were trimmed by 6 bases and 2 bases, with 8 bases remaining between them. This CDR3 spans 12 amino acids. Germline-derived CDR1 and CDR2 are MNHEY and SMNVEV (reference sequence). CDR3 protein: CASRKGAYEQYF. CDR3 nucleotide sequence: TGTGCCAGCAGGAAAGGAGCCTACGAGCAGTACTTC.

The chain has TRBV21-1 and TRBJ2-1; the table's D call of TRBD1 was not tested on the DNA. TRBV21-1 is assigned pseudogene status. The CDR3 loop spans 12 amino acids. The CDR3 DNA follows: TGTGCCAGCCCCCCGACAGGGGATGAGCAGTTCTTC. This sequence encodes CASPPTGDEQFF.

The chain links TRBV12-5 to TRBJ1-5; no definite D call. CDR3 length equals 14 residues. The V end lost 4 bases, the J end lost 5 bases, and 12 bases lay between the germline ends. Germline-derived CDR1 and CDR2 are LGHNT and FRNRAP. CDR3 coding DNA: TGTGCTAGTGGTTCCTCCATGGGAGATCAGCCCCAGCATTTT. Its translation is CASGSSMGDQPQHF.

The rearrangement links TRBV6-5 to TRBJ2-7; possibly TRBD1 for D (5 bases). In germline, CDR1 is MNHEY, CDR2 SVGAGI. V lost 2 bases and J 5 bases, leaving 16 bases between the germline ends. CDR3 size: 15 residues. CDR3 sequence reads: CASSYDWGQGNEQYF. The CDR3 DNA sequence: TGTGCCAGCAGTTACGATTGGGGTCAGGGTAACGAGCAGTACTTC.

The chain links TRBV27 to TRBJ1-1; 7 positions match TRBD1. In germline, CDR1 is MNHEY, CDR2 SMNVEV (reference sequence). The length of the CDR3 is 14 residues. V shed 5 bases and J 0 bases; nucleotides not matched to a gene: 3. CDR3 sequence: CASSADRVNTEAFF. CDR3 DNA sequence: TGTGCCAGCAGTGCAGACAGGGTGAACACTGAAGCTTTCTTT.

The rearrangement joins TRBV5-1 to TRBJ2-1, with D perhaps TRBD1 (6 bases). The CDR3 has 14 residues. V was shortened by 2 bases and J by 5 bases, with 11 bases between the two germline ends. Germline V CDR1 and CDR2: SGHRS, YFSETQ. CDR3 loop: CASSFQAGDNEQFF. As DNA, the CDR3 is TGCGCCAGCAGCTTTCAGGCAGGGGACAATGAGCAGTTCTTC. Full variable domain (rest looked up from reference TRBV5-1 and TRBJ2-1): KAGVTQTPRYLIKTRGQQVTLSCSPISGHRSVSWYQQTPGQGLQFLFEYFSETQRNKGNFPGRFSGRQFSNSRSEMNVSTLELGDSALYLCASSFQAGDNEQFFGPGTRLTVL.

This clone came up a few times. The chain joins TRBV30 to TRBJ1-1; D not resolved. Trimming took 5 bases from V and 4 from J, leaving 8 bases between them. Germline loops: CDR1 GTSNPN, CDR2 SVGIG (reference sequence). The CDR3 has 11 residues. DNA of the CDR3: TGTGCCTGGCGAGGTCTCACTGAAGCTTTCTTT. This codes for CAWRGLTEAFF. Variable domain in full (rest from reference TRBV30 and TRBJ1-1): SQTIHQWPATLVQPVGSPLSLECTVEGTSNPNLYWYRQAAGRGLQLLFYSVGIGQISSEVPQNLSASRPQDRQFILSSKKLLLSDSGFYLCAWRGLTEAFFGQGTRLTVV.

This sequence joins TRBV14 and TRBJ2-7; perhaps TRBD1 as D (6 bases). The V gene lost 2 bases and the J gene lost 11 bases, with 19 bases spanning the gap. This CDR3 region has 14 residues. Germline values: CDR1 SGHDN, CDR2 FVKESK. Here the CDR3 reads CASSQPFSGEREYF. As DNA, the CDR3 is TGTGCCAGCAGCCAACCGTTCTCAGGGGAACGGGAGTACTTC.